The 14 T cell receptor beta chains listed next were all sequenced from one sample in a study of OX40 agonist ivuxolimab in advanced cancers. Library generation was performed with the immunoSEQ multiplex PCR assay. TCRdb holds this immuneACCESS table with in-frame rearrangements only. Some clones are missing; in checked studies, unresolved V genes explain under half, and the rest has no known cause. The sample data list about 45,000 clones, and 90% to 95% of these were observed just once. Clones ranked in the top ten supply around 30% of the sample. The sample here was CD4+ or CD8+ T cells sorted from blood, taken in a trial of the OX40 agonist ivuxolimab. The receptors here all came from an adult with an advanced solid tumor such as melanoma, head and neck, liver or kidney cancer.

The chain combines TRBV6-5 with TRBJ2-4; maybe TRBD1 (6 bases). From germline, CDR1 is MNHEY and CDR2 SVGAGI. The CDR3 spans 14 residues. Trimming took off 2 bases at V and 7 bases at J, with 12 bases between the two ends. The chain's CDR3 is CASSYVPGDNIQYF. CDR3 bases: TGTGCCAGCAGTTACGTCCCAGGGGATAACATTCAGTACTTC.

The chain has TRBV11-1 and TRBJ2-7; maybe TRBD1 (6 bases). The germline V gene has CDR1 SGHAT and CDR2 FQDESV (reference sequence). The length of the CDR3 is 11 residues. Trimming removed 4 bases at V and 10 bases at J, with 11 bases between. CDR3 protein: CASSSSTGQYF. CDR3 coding DNA: TGTGCCAGCAGCTCATCGACAGGCCAGTACTTC.

This chain connects TRBV29-1 to TRBJ1-1; a possible D gene is TRBD1 (6 bases). Germline loops: CDR1 SQVTM, CDR2 ANQGSEA. Deletions cut 7 bases from V and 1 base from J, with 10 bases between. The CDR3 length is 12 residues. Here the CDR3 DNA reads TGCAGCGCCACACAGGGGAACACTGAAGCTTTCTTT. Protein product: CSATQGNTEAFF.

The rearrangement uses TRBV27 and TRBJ1-5; a weak D match, TRBD1 (5 bases). V was shortened by 6 bases and J by 1 base, with 16 bases between the two germline ends. The CDR3 runs 16 residues. CDR1 MNHEY and CDR2 SMNVEV come from the germline V gene (reference sequence). CDR3 loop: CASSPWGGVSNQPQHF. The DNA of the CDR3 is TGTGCCAGCAGCCCCTGGGGGGGAGTAAGCAATCAGCCCCAGCATTTT.

The chain couples TRBV6-1 to TRBJ1-1; D is perhaps TRBD1 (5 bases). This CDR3 contains 16 residues. Germline V CDR1 and CDR2: MNHNS, SASEGT. V was shortened by 2 bases and J by 4 bases, with 17 bases between the two germline ends. The CDR3 bases are TGTGCCAGCAGTGAAAAAGATGGGGCGGGGAGCACTGAAGCTTTCTTT. Its protein product is CASSEKDGAGSTEAFF.

The chain is built from TRBV9 and TRBJ2-3; 11 positions agree with TRBD1. With V trimmed by 4 bases and J by 3 bases, 7 bases remained unmatched. The CDR3 length is 16 residues. Germline-derived CDR1 and CDR2 are SGDLS and YYNGEE. CDR3 protein: CASSLRGTGGTDTQYF. The DNA of the CDR3 is TGTGCCAGCAGCCTGAGAGGGACAGGGGGAACAGATACGCAGTATTTT.

The rearrangement joins TRBV29-1 to TRBJ2-7; D unresolved. Germline CDR1 reads SQVTM; CDR2 reads ANQGSEA. Trimming took 5 bases from V and 0 from J, leaving 11 bases between them. The CDR3 consists of 13 residues. CDR3 residues: CSVPGPSSYEQYF. The CDR3 DNA reads as TGCAGCGTTCCCGGGCCGAGCTCCTACGAGCAGTACTTC.

The V call is TRBV28, the J call TRBJ1-5; D gene ambiguous. Trimming removed 3 bases from V and 0 bases from J, with 6 bases in between. The CDR3 is 14 residues long. Looked up from germline, CDR1 is MDHEN and CDR2 is SYDVKM. The CDR3 DNA is TGTGCCAGCAGTTTCATATATAGCAATCAGCCCCAGCATTTT. Encoded protein: CASSFIYSNQPQHF.

This clone was picked up one time. J is TRBJ1-4 and V is TRBV7-9, with D unresolved. Trimming took 5 bases from V and 6 from J, leaving 19 bases between them. Germline CDR1 SEHNR, CDR2 FQNEAQ (reference sequence). The CDR3 totals 16 residues. The CDR3 spells CASSGGPIFVYEKLFF. As DNA, the CDR3 is TGTGCCAGCAGCGGTGGGCCAATCTTCGTTTATGAAAAACTGTTTTTT.

V gene TRBV7-3 combines with J gene TRBJ2-2; 7 bases fit TRBD2. The CDR3 runs 15 residues. CDR1 and CDR2 from the germline V gene are SGHTA and FQGTGA. V shed 5 bases and J 6 bases; nucleotides not matched to a gene: 9. CDR3 loop: CASSVGLGYPGELFF. The CDR3 DNA sequence: TGTGCCAGCAGCGTAGGACTAGGTTACCCCGGGGAGCTGTTTTTT.

This chain uses TRBV27 with TRBJ2-1; D may be TRBD1 or TRBD2 (5 bases each). Germline V gene sequence: CDR1 MNHEY, CDR2 SMNVEV (reference sequence). Trimming cost V 5 bases and J 6 bases, with 11 bases left between them. This CDR3 has 13 residues. The CDR3 is CASSRGAVNEQFF. The DNA for the CDR3 is TGTGCCAGCAGTAGAGGGGCGGTCAATGAGCAGTTCTTC.

The chain has TRBV9 and TRBJ2-3, with TRBD2 as a possible D gene (6 bases). V shed 0 bases and J shed 4 bases, with 12 bases lying between them. In germline, CDR1 is SGDLS, CDR2 YYNGEE. CDR3 length: 15 amino acids. DNA of the CDR3: TGTGCCAGCAGCGTAGACGGGAGAGGGCCAGATACGCAGTATTTT. Its protein is CASSVDGRGPDTQYF. The variable domain in full, with the rest retrieved from reference TRBV9 and TRBJ2-3, is DSGVTQTPKHLITATGQRVTLRCSPRSGDLSVYWYQQSLDQGLQFLIQYYNGEERAKGNILERFSAQQFPDLHSELNLSSLELGDSALYFCASSVDGRGPDTQYFGPGTRLTVL.

This clone was counted a single time. The genes are TRBV15 and TRBJ2-7, with 7 bases identical to TRBD1. Trimming took 0 bases from V and 3 from J; bases not matched to a gene: 2. The CDR3 is 14 amino acids. Germline V gives CDR1 LNHNV, CDR2 YYDKDF (reference sequence). The CDR3 nucleotides are TGTGCCACCAGCAGAGATCGACAGGGCTACGAGCAGTACTTC. The encoded protein is CATSRDRQGYEQYF.

This clone was seen just once. This chain uses TRBV30 with TRBJ2-6, with TRBD1 identical over 9 bases. V trimming: 7 bases; J trimming: 3 bases; junction bases outside the gene matches: 22. The CDR3 spans 20 residues. CDR1 GTSNPN and CDR2 SVGIG come from the germline V gene (reference sequence). This chain's CDR3 is CASNPLVGTGLSSGANVLTF. The CDR3, as DNA: TGTGCCTCAAACCCCTTGGTGGGGACAGGGTTATCTAGTGGGGCCAACGTCCTGACTTTC.